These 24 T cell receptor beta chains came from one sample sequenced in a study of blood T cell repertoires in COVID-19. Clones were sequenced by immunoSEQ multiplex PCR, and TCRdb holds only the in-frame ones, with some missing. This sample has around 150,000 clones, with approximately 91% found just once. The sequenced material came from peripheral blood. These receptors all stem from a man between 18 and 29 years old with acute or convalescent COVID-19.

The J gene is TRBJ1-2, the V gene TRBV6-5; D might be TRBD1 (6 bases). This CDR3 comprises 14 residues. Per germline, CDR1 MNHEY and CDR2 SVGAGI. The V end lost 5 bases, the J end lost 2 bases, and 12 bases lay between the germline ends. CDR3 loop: CASSPPTGNYGYTF. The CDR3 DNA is TGTGCCAGCAGTCCACCCACAGGGAACTATGGCTACACCTTC.

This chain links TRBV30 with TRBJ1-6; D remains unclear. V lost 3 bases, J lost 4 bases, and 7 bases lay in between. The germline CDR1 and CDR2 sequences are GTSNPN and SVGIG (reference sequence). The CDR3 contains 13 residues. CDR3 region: CAWRQPYNSPLHF. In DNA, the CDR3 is TGTGCCTGGAGACAGCCTTATAATTCACCCCTCCACTTT.

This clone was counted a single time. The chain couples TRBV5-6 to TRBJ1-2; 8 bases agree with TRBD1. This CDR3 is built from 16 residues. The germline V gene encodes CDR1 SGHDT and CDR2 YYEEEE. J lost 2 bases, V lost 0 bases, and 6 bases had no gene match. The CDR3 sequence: CASSLATRTGNYGYTF. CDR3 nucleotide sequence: TGTGCCAGCAGCTTGGCAACCCGGACAGGGAACTATGGCTACACCTTC.

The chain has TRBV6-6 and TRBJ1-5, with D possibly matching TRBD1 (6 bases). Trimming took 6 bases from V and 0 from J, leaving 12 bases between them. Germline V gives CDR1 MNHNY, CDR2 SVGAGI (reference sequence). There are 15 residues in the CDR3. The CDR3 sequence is CASRTGINSNQPQHF. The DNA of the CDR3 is TGTGCCAGCAGGACAGGAATAAATAGCAATCAGCCCCAGCATTTT.

The CDR3: CASSYSKASNQPQHF. CDR3 nucleotide sequence: TGTGCCAGCAGTTACTCGAAAGCTAGCAATCAGCCCCAGCATTTT. The chain links TRBV6-5 to TRBJ1-5; no definite D call. Germline CDR1 reads MNHEY; CDR2 reads SVGAGI. CDR3 length equals 15 residues. Trimming cost V 0 bases and J 0 bases, with 6 bases left between them.

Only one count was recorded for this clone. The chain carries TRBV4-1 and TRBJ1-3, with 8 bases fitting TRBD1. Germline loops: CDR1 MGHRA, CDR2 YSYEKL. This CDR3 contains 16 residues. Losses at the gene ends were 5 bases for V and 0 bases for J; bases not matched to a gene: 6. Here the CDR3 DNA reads TGCGCCAGCAGCAGTAGACAGGGGTCCTCTGGAAACACCATATATTTT. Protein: CASSSRQGSSGNTIYF.

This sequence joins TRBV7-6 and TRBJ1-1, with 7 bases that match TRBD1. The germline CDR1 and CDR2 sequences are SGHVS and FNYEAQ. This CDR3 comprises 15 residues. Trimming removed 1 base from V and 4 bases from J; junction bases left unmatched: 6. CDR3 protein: CASSLGTGVGTEAFF. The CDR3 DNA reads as TGTGCCAGCAGCTTAGGCACAGGGGTGGGCACTGAAGCTTTCTTT.

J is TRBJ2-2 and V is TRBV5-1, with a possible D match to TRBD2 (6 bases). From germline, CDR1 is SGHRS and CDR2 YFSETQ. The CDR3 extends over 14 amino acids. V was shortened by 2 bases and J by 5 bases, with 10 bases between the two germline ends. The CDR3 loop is CASSLTGATGELFF. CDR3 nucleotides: TGCGCCAGCAGCTTAACGGGAGCTACCGGGGAGCTGTTTTTT.

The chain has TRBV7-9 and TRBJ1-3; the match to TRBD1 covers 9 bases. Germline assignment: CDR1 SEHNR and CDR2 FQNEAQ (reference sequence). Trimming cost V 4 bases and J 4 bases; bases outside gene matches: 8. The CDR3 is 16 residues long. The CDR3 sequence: CASSSGTGGEGNTIYF. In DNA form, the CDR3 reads TGTGCCAGCAGCTCGGGAACAGGGGGCGAAGGAAACACCATATATTTT. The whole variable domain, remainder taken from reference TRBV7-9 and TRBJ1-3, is DTGVSQNPRHKITKRGQNVTFRCDPISEHNRLYWYRQTLGQGPEFLTYFQNEAQLEKSRLLSDRFSAERPKGSFSTLEIQRTEQGDSAMYLCASSSGTGGEGNTIYFGEGSWLTVV.

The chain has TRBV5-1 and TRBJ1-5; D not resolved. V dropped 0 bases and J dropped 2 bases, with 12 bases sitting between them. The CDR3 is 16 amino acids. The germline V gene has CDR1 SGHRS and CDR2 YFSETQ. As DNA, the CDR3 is TGCGCCAGCAGCTTGGTTACTAGGAAGGGCAATCAGCCCCAGCATTTT. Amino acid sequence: CASSLVTRKGNQPQHF.

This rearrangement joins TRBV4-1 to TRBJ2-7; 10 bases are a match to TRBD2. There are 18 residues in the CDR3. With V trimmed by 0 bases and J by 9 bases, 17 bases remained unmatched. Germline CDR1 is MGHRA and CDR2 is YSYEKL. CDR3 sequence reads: CASSQDSAGGGGRGPQYF. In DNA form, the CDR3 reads TGCGCCAGCAGCCAAGATTCAGCGGGGGGGGGCGGTAGGGGCCCGCAGTACTTC.

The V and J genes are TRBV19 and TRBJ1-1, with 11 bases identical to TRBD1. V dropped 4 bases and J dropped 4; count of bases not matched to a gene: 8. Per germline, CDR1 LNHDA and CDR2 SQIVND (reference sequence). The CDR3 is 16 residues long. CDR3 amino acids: CASSTTWDRGFTEAFF. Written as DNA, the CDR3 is TGTGCCAGTAGTACGACCTGGGACAGGGGGTTCACTGAAGCTTTCTTT.

The CDR3 loop reads CASGLVLGGRGWDTEAFF. CDR3 sequence (DNA): TGTGCTAGTGGTTTGGTATTAGGCGGCAGGGGATGGGACACTGAAGCTTTCTTT. The J gene is TRBJ1-1, the V gene TRBV12-5, with D possibly being TRBD1 (6 bases). V was trimmed by 0 bases and J by 3 bases, leaving 20 bases between them. The CDR3 extends over 18 amino acids. From germline, CDR1 is LGHNT and CDR2 FRNRAP.

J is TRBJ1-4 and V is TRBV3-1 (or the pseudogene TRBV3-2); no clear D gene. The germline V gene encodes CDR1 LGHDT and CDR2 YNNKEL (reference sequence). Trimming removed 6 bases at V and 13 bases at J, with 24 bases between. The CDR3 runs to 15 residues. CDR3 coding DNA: TGTGCCAGCAGTCCCTTTTCGGAGACGGCTTCTTCACTGTTTTTT. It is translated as CASSPFSETASSLFF.

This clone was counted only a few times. The chain's CDR3 is CASSMIQGHEQYF. The CDR3 bases are TGTGCCAGCAGCATGATACAGGGCCACGAGCAGTACTTC. The chain combines TRBV7-6 with TRBJ2-7; D perhaps matches TRBD1 (6 bases). CDR1 is SGHVS and CDR2 is FNYEAQ in the germline V gene. V dropped 5 bases and J dropped 5 bases, with 13 bases sitting between them. This CDR3 region has 13 residues.

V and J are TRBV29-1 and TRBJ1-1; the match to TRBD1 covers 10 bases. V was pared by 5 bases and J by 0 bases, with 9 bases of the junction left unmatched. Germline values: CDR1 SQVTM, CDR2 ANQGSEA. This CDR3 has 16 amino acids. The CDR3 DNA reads TGCAGCGTTACTAGACAGGGGGCATTCGTGAACACTGAAGCTTTCTTT. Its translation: CSVTRQGAFVNTEAFF.

CDR3 loop: CASSFRAGNTEAFF. Here the CDR3 DNA reads TGTGCCAGCAGCTTCAGAGCGGGCAACACTGAAGCTTTCTTT. J is TRBJ1-1 and V is TRBV7-2; D is undetermined. CDR1 and CDR2 (germline): SGHTA, FQGNSA. The CDR3 has 14 amino acids. Trimming removed 3 bases from V and 2 bases from J, with 10 bases in between.

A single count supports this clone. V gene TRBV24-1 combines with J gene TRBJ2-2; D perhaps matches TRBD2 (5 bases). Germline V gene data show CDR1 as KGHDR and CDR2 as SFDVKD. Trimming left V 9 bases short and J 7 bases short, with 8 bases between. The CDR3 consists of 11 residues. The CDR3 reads CATLGDGELFF. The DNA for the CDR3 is TGTGCCACCCTCGGGGACGGGGAGCTGTTTTTT.

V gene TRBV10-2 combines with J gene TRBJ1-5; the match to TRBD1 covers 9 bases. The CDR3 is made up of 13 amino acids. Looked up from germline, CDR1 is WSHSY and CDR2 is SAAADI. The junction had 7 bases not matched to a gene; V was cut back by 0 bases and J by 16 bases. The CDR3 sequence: CASSESWGQGVHF. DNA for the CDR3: TGCGCCAGCAGTGAGTCCTGGGGACAGGGTGTACATTTT.

The CDR3 loop reads CASSLLAVKETQYF. The CDR3 coding sequence is TGTGCCAGCAGTCTACTAGCGGTTAAAGAGACCCAGTACTTC. V and J are TRBV6-5 and TRBJ2-5; 8 nucleotides match TRBD2. Germline V gene data show CDR1 as MNHEY and CDR2 as SVGAGI. The junction had 5 bases not matched to a gene; V was cut back by 5 bases and J by 3 bases. This CDR3 is built from 14 residues.

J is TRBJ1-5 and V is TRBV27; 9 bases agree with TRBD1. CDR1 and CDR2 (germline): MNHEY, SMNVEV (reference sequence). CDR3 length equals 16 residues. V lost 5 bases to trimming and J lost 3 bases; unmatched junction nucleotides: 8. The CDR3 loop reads CASSLRGQGFNQPQHF. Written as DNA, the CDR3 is TGTGCCAGCAGTCTCAGGGGACAGGGTTTCAATCAGCCCCAGCATTTT.

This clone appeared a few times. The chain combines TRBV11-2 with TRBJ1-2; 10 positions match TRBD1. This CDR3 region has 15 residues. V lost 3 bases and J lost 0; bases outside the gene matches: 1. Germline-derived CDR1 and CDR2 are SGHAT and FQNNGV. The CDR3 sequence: CASSFGQGANYGYTF. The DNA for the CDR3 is TGTGCCAGCAGCTTTGGACAGGGGGCTAACTATGGCTACACCTTC.

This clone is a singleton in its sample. The CDR3 nucleotides read TGTGCCAGCGCGCCCGATGGTAATATAAACACCATATATTTT. It codes for CASAPDGNINTIYF. This chain links TRBV7-2 with TRBJ1-3; no reliable D call. Germline CDR1 and CDR2: SGHTA and FQGNSA. The CDR3 runs 14 residues. Trimming took off 8 bases at V and 6 bases at J, with 17 bases between the two ends.

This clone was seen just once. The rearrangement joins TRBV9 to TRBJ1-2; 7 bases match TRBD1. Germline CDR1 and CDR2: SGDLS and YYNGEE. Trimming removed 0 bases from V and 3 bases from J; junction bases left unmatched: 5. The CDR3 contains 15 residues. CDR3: CASSVVEGTDYGYTF. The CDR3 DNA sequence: TGTGCCAGCAGCGTAGTTGAGGGGACAGACTATGGCTACACCTTC.